The TCR beta chain under discussion was sequenced for a study of beta chain features in type 1 diabetes. This clone was counted a few times. What it recognizes is unknown. The sample has other DNA sequences that encode this CDR3 too. V was cut by 1 base and J by 4 bases, with 4 bases left in between. This CDR3 spans 11 amino acids. Germline V gives CDR1 DFQATT, CDR2 SNEGSKA (reference sequence). Around 100 mL of blood, on average, came from one heparinised draw per donor. Central memory, naive, regulatory and stem cell-like memory CD4+ cells were sorted by CD45RO/CCR7/CD25/CD127/CD95/CD27. Of the isolated RNA, all was reverse transcribed, and so the sequenced material was expressed TCRB transcripts. TCRdb's copy holds only in-frame clones and misses some; the assay was immunoSEQ multiplex PCR. The sample carries fewer than 550,000 clones, over 9.5% recorded once. Whole-study results and caveats: Patients' naive, central memory and Treg TCRB repertoires seemed closer to one another than those of healthy donors. Using cDNA template may skew counts toward highly expressing activated cells.

The TCR sequence derives from a woman aged 18-29 years in good health. The rearrangement joins TRBV20-1 to TRBJ1-1; D is unresolved. Source material: naive CD4+ T cells from blood. The CDR3 region has the DNA TGCAGTGCTAGAGGGCCCACTGAAGCTTTCTTT. Amino acid sequence: CSARGPTEAFF.